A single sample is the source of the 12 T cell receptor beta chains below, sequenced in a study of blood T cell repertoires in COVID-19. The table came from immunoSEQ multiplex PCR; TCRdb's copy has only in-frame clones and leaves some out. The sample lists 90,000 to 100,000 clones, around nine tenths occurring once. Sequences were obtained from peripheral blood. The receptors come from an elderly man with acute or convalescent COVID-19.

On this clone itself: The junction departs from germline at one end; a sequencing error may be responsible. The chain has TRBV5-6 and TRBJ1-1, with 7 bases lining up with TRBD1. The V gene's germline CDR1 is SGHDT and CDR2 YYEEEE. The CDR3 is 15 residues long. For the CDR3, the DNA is TGTGCCAGCAACCCACAGGGGCGGCAGAACAGTGAAGCTTTCTTT. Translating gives CASNPQGRQNSEAFF.

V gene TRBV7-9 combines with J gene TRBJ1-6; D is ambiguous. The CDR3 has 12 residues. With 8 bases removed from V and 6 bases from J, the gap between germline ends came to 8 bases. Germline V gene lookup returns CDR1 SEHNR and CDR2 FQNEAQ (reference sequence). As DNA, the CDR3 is TGTGCCAGCCGGGAGGGTAATTCACCCCTCCACTTT. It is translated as CASREGNSPLHF.

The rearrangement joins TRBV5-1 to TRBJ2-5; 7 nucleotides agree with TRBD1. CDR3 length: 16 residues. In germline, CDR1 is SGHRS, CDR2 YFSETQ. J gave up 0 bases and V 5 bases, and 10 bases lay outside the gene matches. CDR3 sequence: CASRLGTVGYQETQYF. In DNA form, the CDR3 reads TGCGCCAGCAGACTAGGGACAGTTGGGTACCAAGAGACCCAGTACTTC. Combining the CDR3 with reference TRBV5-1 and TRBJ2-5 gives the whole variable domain KAGVTQTPRYLIKTRGQQVTLSCSPISGHRSVSWYQQTPGQGLQFLFEYFSETQRNKGNFPGRFSGRQFSNSRSEMNVSTLELGDSALYLCASRLGTVGYQETQYFGPGTRLLVL.

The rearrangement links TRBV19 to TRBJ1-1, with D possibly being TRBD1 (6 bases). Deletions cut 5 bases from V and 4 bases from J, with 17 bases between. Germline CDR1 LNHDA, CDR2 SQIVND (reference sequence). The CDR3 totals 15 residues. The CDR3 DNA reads TGTGCCAGTAGTCCCCAGAGTCGAGGGGGCACTGAAGCTTTCTTT. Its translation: CASSPQSRGGTEAFF. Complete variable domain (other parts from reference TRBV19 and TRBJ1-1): DGGITQSPKYLFRKEGQNVTLSCEQNLNHDAMYWYRQDPGQGLRLIYYSQIVNDFQKGDIAEGYSVSREKKESFPLTVTSAQKNPTAFYLCASSPQSRGGTEAFFGQGTRLTVV.

In nucleotides, the CDR3 is TGTGCCACCAGCATGGGGAGGATAGAGACCCAGTACTTC. This codes for CATSMGRIETQYF. The V and J genes are TRBV15 and TRBJ2-5; the D gene is possibly TRBD2 (6 bases). V lost 4 bases, J lost 4 bases, and 10 bases lay in between. The CDR3 loop spans 13 amino acids. Germline CDR1 reads LNHNV; CDR2 reads YYDKDF (reference sequence).

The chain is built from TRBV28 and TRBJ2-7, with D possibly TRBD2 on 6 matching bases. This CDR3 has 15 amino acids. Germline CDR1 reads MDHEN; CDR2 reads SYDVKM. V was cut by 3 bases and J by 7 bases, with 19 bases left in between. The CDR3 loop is CASSFPAGTPVEQYF. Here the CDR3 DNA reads TGTGCCAGCAGTTTCCCTGCGGGGACTCCGGTAGAGCAGTACTTC.

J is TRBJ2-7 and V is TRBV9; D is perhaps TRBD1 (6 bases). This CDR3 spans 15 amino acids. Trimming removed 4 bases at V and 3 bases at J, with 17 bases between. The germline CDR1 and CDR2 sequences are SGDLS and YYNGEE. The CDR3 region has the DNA TGTGCCAGCAGCCGGGAACCGGGACAAGGCTACGAGCAGTACTTC. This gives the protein CASSREPGQGYEQYF. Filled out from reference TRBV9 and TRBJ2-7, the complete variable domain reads DSGVTQTPKHLITATGQRVTLRCSPRSGDLSVYWYQQSLDQGLQFLIQYYNGEERAKGNILERFSAQQFPDLHSELNLSSLELGDSALYFCASSREPGQGYEQYFGPGTRLTVT.

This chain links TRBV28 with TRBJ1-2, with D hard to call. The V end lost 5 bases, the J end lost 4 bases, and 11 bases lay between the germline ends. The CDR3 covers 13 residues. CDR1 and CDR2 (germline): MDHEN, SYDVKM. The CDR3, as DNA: TGTGCCAGCAGTCAAGCGGCTAGCTATGGCTACACCTTC. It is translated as CASSQAASYGYTF.

CDR3 loop: CASSPGGGRTNEKLFF. The CDR3 DNA sequence: TGTGCCAGCAGCCCCGGCGGGGGGCGAACTAATGAAAAACTGTTTTTT. The rearrangement links TRBV7-3 to TRBJ1-4; D might be TRBD1 (6 bases). Trimming removed 5 bases from V and 1 base from J, with 14 bases in between. This CDR3 comprises 16 residues. The germline V gene encodes CDR1 SGHTA and CDR2 FQGTGA.

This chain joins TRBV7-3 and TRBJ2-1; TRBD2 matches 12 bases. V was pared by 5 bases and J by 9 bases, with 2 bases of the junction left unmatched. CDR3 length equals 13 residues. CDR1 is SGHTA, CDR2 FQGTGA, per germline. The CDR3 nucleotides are TGTGCCAGCAGCCTAGCGGGAGGGGGTGAGCAGTTCTTC. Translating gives CASSLAGGGEQFF.

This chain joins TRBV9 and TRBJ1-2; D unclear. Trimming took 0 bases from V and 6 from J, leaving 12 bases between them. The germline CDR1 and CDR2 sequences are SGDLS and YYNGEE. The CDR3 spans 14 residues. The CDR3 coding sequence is TGTGCCAGCAGCGTAGATTCGGAGTACGATGGCTACACCTTC. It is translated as CASSVDSEYDGYTF.

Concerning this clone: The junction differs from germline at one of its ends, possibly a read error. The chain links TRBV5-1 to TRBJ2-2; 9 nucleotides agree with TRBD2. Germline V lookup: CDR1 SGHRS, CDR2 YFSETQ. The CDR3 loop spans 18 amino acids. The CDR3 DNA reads TGCGCCAGCAGCTTGTTTCCAGCGGGAGGCTCGAATACCGGGGAGCTGTTTTTT. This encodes CASSLFPAGGSNTGELFF.